This T cell receptor beta chain was retrieved from a study of T cell clonotyping in hematopoietic cell transplantation. Study information: Cytoreduction preceded collection of pretransplant recipient samples. Points from the study as a whole: Pathologically expanded recipient clonotypes increased progressively from day 30 to day 180 as diversity fell.

Time point meaning: recipient sample about 28 days before transplant, after cytoreduction. Blood collection times were about day -28 and days 30, 100, 180 posttransplant. The data were produced by immunoSEQ multiplex PCR, yet TCRdb's version contains in-frame clones alone and is incomplete. The sample has approximately 44,000 clones; 80% to 85% are singletons. The CDR3 consists of 16 residues. Deletions cut 11 bases from V and 3 bases from J, with 23 bases between. The germline gives CDR1 SEHNR, CDR2 FQNEAQ (reference sequence). As for this clone: Its antigen is undetermined.

Sequenced material: peripheral blood mononuclear cells, taken before stem cell transplant. This TCR was sampled from a man in his 60s with myelodysplastic syndrome. Some clones in this sample may be carry-over from other donors' samples. This chain links TRBV7-9 with TRBJ1-3; D is perhaps TRBD1 (5 bases). CDR3 loop: CAPTSRGVSGGNTIYF. In nucleotides, the CDR3 is TGTGCCCCCACCTCCCGGGGGGTTAGTGGTGGAAACACCATATATTTT. Looking up the rest from reference TRBV7-9 and TRBJ1-3 gives the full variable domain: DTGVSQNPRHKITKRGQNVTFRCDPISEHNRLYWYRQTLGQGPEFLTYFQNEAQLEKSRLLSDRFSAERPKGSFSTLEIQRTEQGDSAMYLCAPTSRGVSGGNTIYFGEGSWLTVV.